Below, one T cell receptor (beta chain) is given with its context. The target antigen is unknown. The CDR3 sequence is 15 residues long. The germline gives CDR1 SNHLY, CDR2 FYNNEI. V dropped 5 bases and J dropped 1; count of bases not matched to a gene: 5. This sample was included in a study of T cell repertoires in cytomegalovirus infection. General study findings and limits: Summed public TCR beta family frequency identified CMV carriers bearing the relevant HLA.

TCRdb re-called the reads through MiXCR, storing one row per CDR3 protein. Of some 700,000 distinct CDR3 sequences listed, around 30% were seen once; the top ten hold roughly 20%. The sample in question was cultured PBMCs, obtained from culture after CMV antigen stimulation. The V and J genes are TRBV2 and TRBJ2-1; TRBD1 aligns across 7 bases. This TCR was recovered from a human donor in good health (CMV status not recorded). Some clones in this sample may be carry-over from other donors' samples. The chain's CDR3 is CASSTGARSYNEQFF. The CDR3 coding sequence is TGTGCCAGCAGTACAGGGGCTAGGTCCTACAATGAGCAGTTCTTC.